A selection of T cell receptor beta chains follows, all from one sample in a study of lymphopenia after photon versus proton radiotherapy. The assay was immunoSEQ multiplex PCR, and TCRdb's table has in-frame clones only and misses some. Here the sample spans 70,000 or so clones, just over 90% being singletons. The sequencing here drew on peripheral blood, taken from a patient treated with photon-based radiotherapy. The receptors were gathered from a woman aged 70-85 years with pancreatic cancer. Both conserved end residues are trimmed from each CDR3.

j_gene: TRBJ1-4
v_gene: TRBV7-3
CDR3aa: ASSVRDGEKLF

j_gene: TRBJ2-3
v_gene: TRBV30
CDR3aa: AWSSGPPTDTQY

j_gene: TRBJ2-2
v_gene: TRBV5-1
CDR3aa: ASRTAGELF

j_gene: TRBJ1-1
v_gene: TRBV7-6
CDR3aa: ASSLHTGGEAF

j_gene: TRBJ2-3
v_gene: TRBV4-3
CDR3aa: ASSGGRKTDTQY

j_gene: TRBJ2-2
v_gene: TRBV4-1
CDR3aa: ASSQGQILSTGELF

j_gene: TRBJ2-2
v_gene: TRBV5-1
CDR3aa: ASSSGQGLTGELF

j_gene: TRBJ2-1
v_gene: TRBV7-3
CDR3aa: ASSPPGTTYNEQF

j_gene: TRBJ1-2
v_gene: TRBV28
CDR3aa: ASSLSYPTGNYGYT

j_gene: TRBJ2-7
v_gene: TRBV5-8
CDR3aa: ASSFQKGFGGSFTYEQY

j_gene: TRBJ2-7
v_gene: TRBV5-6
CDR3aa: ASSLSGASGQY

j_gene: TRBJ2-7
v_gene: TRBV19
CDR3aa: ASKAYVTSYEQY

j_gene: TRBJ2-3
v_gene: TRBV4-2
CDR3aa: ASSQDKNTQY

j_gene: TRBJ1-5
v_gene: TRBV15
CDR3aa: ATSRDRGGQPQH

j_gene: TRBJ1-1
v_gene: TRBV7-9
CDR3aa: ASSFPPRAGGTEAF

j_gene: TRBJ2-1
v_gene: TRBV4-2
CDR3aa: ASSQVGRLAGGTSYNEQF

j_gene: TRBJ2-5
v_gene: TRBV7-6
CDR3aa: ASSFPGQGTETQY

j_gene: TRBJ2-1
v_gene: TRBV6-5
CDR3aa: ASSSRGWAYNEQF

j_gene: TRBJ2-5
v_gene: TRBV27
CDR3aa: ASSPQRAQETQY

j_gene: TRBJ2-3
v_gene: TRBV6-5
CDR3aa: ASSYSQDTDTQY

j_gene: TRBJ2-3
v_gene: TRBV5-1
CDR3aa: ASSLDIAGGDTQY

j_gene: TRBJ1-5
v_gene: TRBV28
CDR3aa: ASSLEQGSNQPQH

j_gene: TRBJ1-4
v_gene: TRBV2
CDR3aa: ASRVQGTNEKLF

j_gene: TRBJ2-1
v_gene: TRBV2
CDR3aa: ASTTGFEQF

j_gene: TRBJ2-2
v_gene: TRBV4-3
CDR3aa: ASSQVPETAGELF

j_gene: TRBJ2-7
v_gene: TRBV10-3
CDR3aa: AIRPQGSYEQY

j_gene: TRBJ2-2
v_gene: TRBV5-8
CDR3aa: ASSLLGGRTGELF

j_gene: TRBJ1-5
v_gene: TRBV28
CDR3aa: ASSNLRGLDQPQH

j_gene: TRBJ1-4
v_gene: TRBV7-9
CDR3aa: ASSSQGGNEKLF

j_gene: TRBJ2-5
v_gene: TRBV2
CDR3aa: ASSESGTVQETQY

j_gene: TRBJ1-2
v_gene: TRBV19
CDR3aa: ASRTDRAGYGYT

j_gene: TRBJ2-3
v_gene: TRBV6-5
CDR3aa: ASSKADTQY

j_gene: TRBJ2-7
v_gene: TRBV7-9
CDR3aa: ASSFTQGSMGEQY

j_gene: TRBJ2-1
v_gene: TRBV11-3
CDR3aa: ASSLVPSNRDEQF

j_gene: TRBJ2-4
v_gene: TRBV29-1
CDR3aa: SVELAGGPAKNIQY

j_gene: TRBJ1-1
v_gene: TRBV6-5
CDR3aa: ASSYSQGAEAF

j_gene: TRBJ1-1
v_gene: TRBV14
CDR3aa: ASSQQGKGTEAF

j_gene: TRBJ1-3
v_gene: TRBV7-6
CDR3aa: ASSSYRGSGNTIY

j_gene: TRBJ2-1
v_gene: TRBV29-1
CDR3aa: SASVTSGYNEQF

j_gene: TRBJ2-7
v_gene: TRBV15
CDR3aa: ATSSGTGDEQY

j_gene: TRBJ2-7
v_gene: TRBV7-9
CDR3aa: ASSLAGVREQY

j_gene: TRBJ2-2
v_gene: TRBV18
CDR3aa: ASSTRQADTGELF

j_gene: TRBJ2-2
v_gene: TRBV7-9
CDR3aa: ASSQGQNTGELF

j_gene: TRBJ2-6
v_gene: TRBV7-2
CDR3aa: ASSPFTGANVLT

j_gene: TRBJ1-2
v_gene: TRBV18
CDR3aa: ASSPRQSYGYT

j_gene: TRBJ2-5
v_gene: TRBV29-1
CDR3aa: SVKSSGRETQY

j_gene: TRBJ2-7
v_gene: TRBV19
CDR3aa: ASSRGLAGLPSSYEQY

j_gene: TRBJ2-3
v_gene: TRBV5-4
CDR3aa: ASSLPGRDTDTQY

j_gene: TRBJ1-3
v_gene: TRBV4-2
CDR3aa: ASSQGTDPGNTIY

j_gene: TRBJ2-7
v_gene: TRBV10-3
CDR3aa: ATLNDTGTREQY

j_gene: TRBJ2-5
v_gene: TRBV2
CDR3aa: ASSGAGGGETQY

j_gene: TRBJ1-5
v_gene: TRBV30
CDR3aa: AWSVEGDQPQH

j_gene: TRBJ1-1
v_gene: TRBV28
CDR3aa: ASSLSQNTEAF

j_gene: TRBJ2-5
v_gene: TRBV6-6
CDR3aa: ASGETSGRAETQY

j_gene: TRBJ1-1
v_gene: TRBV28
CDR3aa: ASSLLAGQGTEAF

j_gene: TRBJ2-7
v_gene: TRBV5-5
CDR3aa: ASSLGIDYEQY

j_gene: TRBJ1-2
v_gene: TRBV7-9
CDR3aa: ARESPPGDYGYT

j_gene: TRBJ2-3
v_gene: TRBV7-8
CDR3aa: ASSLAIQSTDTQY

j_gene: TRBJ2-3
v_gene: TRBV5-8
CDR3aa: ASSSGGASTDTQY